The clone carrying this TCR beta chain was detected only a few times. Antigen unknown. The PCR employed 60 Vbeta primers together with 13 Jbeta primers. Measured with immunoSEQ multiplex PCR; TCRdb has only the in-frame clones, and not every one. The data hold about 120,000 clones, with over 9.5% observed a single time. These data are taken from a study of cytomegalovirus exposure and HLA in healthy donors. Study findings and constraints: Being productive about 90% or about 30% of the time was typical of most TCR beta V segments in an earlier analysis.

From germline, CDR1 is LNHDA and CDR2 SQIVND (reference sequence). The CDR3 runs to 13 residues. V lost 7 bases and J 4 bases, leaving 11 bases between the germline ends. The sequence came from a young woman in good health and CMV-seropositive. What was sequenced was PBMCs. The gene calls are TRBV19 and TRBJ2-1; D gene uncertain. The CDR3 DNA sequence: TGTGCCAGTACCCTCGGCAGGTACAATGAGCAGTTCTTC. This encodes CASTLGRYNEQFF.